Included here is one T cell receptor (beta chain) sequence, with context. This clone was found a few times. What antigen it recognizes has not been identified. No much larger clonotype is one base removed from it; base qualities were not supplied. This record comes from a study of T cell changes during pregnancy in multiple sclerosis (dated by TCRdb to the late 2010s). With respect to the entire study: The study examined how the T cell repertoire changed over the course of pregnancy in women with multiple sclerosis.

The CDR3 runs 13 residues from the cysteine to the phenylalanine. Only the CDR3 region is kept as DNA, spanning 39 bases read in frame from base 1. V is trimmed back by 4 bases and J by 3 bases, and the junction contains 3 bases that no gene match accounts for. CDR1 and CDR2, per the germline V gene, are SGDLS and YYNGEE. To prepare the library, the immunoSEQ multiplex PCR assay was applied. TCRdb carries this immuneACCESS record with in-frame sequences only. Its versions omit some clonotypes, under half of them owing to an unresolved V gene in the studies checked, with the rest unexplained. The sample yields over 25,000 clones; roughly nine tenths were counted once. Around 6.9% of the sample rests with the top ten.

Sequencing was performed on CD8+ T cells from peripheral blood mononuclear cells, taken in the second trimester of pregnancy. The clonotype comes from a female donor with multiple sclerosis, enrolled in a pregnancy study. This chain is built from TRBV9 and TRBJ1-1, with 7 central nucleotides matching TRBD1. The DNA is TGTGCCAGCAGCTCCGGGACAGACACTGAAGCTTTCTTT. Its product reads: CASSSGTDTEAFF.